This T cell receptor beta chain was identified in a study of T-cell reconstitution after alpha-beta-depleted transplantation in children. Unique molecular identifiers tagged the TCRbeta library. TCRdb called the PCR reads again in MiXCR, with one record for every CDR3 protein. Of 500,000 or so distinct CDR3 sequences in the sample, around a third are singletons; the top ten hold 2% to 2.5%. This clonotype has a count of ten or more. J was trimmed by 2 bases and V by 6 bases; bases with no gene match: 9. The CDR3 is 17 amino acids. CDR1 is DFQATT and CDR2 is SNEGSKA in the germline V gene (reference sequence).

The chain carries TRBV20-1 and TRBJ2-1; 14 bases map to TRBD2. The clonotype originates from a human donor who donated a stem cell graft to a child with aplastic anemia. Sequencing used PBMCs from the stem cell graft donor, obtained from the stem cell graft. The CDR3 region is CSATGLAGGRAYNEQFF. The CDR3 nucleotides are TGCAGTGCAACAGGACTAGCGGGAGGTAGGGCCTACAATGAGCAGTTCTTC.